The rows below give T cell receptor beta chains drawn from one sample of a study of OX40 agonist ivuxolimab in advanced cancers. The repertoire was sequenced with immunoSEQ multiplex PCR; TCRdb's copy has only in-frame clones and lacks some. Of some 20,000 clones detected, roughly 80% appear once; the ten largest clones hold approximately 3.1%. Sample: CD4+ or CD8+ T cells sorted from blood, taken in a trial of the OX40 agonist ivuxolimab. The source is an adult with an advanced solid tumor such as melanoma, head and neck, liver or kidney cancer. The CDR3 runs from the conserved cysteine through the conserved F or W. The D gene is left open where the match is weak. The size field is filled for only some rows; it gives once, few, many or a size class.

size: NA
J: TRBJ2-7
D: NA
V: TRBV7-2
DNA: TGTGCCAGCAGCTTAGTAACACGGGGGGCCAGCTACGAGCAGTACTTC
CDR3: CASSLVTRGASYEQYF

size: NA
J: TRBJ2-7
D: NA
V: TRBV10-3
DNA: TGTGCCATCAGTGAGTCTACGGGGACTTACGAGCAGTACTTC
CDR3: CAISESTGTYEQYF

size: NA
J: TRBJ2-7
D: NA
V: TRBV18
DNA: TGTGCCAGCTCACCGCAAATTGACAAGGAGCAGTACTTC
CDR3: CASSPQIDKEQYF

size: NA
J: TRBJ1-1
D: NA
V: TRBV15
DNA: TGTGCCACCAGCGGCGGGGGGGGCTCGAGCACTGAAGCTTTCTTT
CDR3: CATSGGGGSSTEAFF

size: NA
J: TRBJ1-1
D: NA
V: TRBV28
DNA: TGTGCCAGCAATCCTAGGACGGGGGCGATCACTGAAGCTTTCTTT
CDR3: CASNPRTGAITEAFF

size: NA
J: TRBJ2-3
D: NA
V: TRBV28
DNA: TGTGCCAGTCTCAGGAGCACAGATACGCAGTATTTT
CDR3: CASLRSTDTQYF

size: NA
J: TRBJ2-1
D: NA
V: TRBV11-2
DNA: TGTGCCAGCAGCCCCGACTTGAGAAGCTCCTACAATGAGCAGTTCTTC
CDR3: CASSPDLRSSYNEQFF

size: NA
J: TRBJ2-1
D: TRBD2
V: TRBV2
DNA: TGTGCCAGCAAAGGCGCGGGAGGGCCCGTTGAGCAGTTCTTC
CDR3: CASKGAGGPVEQFF

size: NA
J: TRBJ1-1
D: NA
V: TRBV4-1
DNA: TGCGCCAGCAGCCAGGCAGGTCAAAGGAACACTGAAGCTTTCTTT
CDR3: CASSQAGQRNTEAFF

size: NA
J: TRBJ1-1
D: NA
V: TRBV6-1
DNA: TGTGCCAGCAGGGGTAGGGCGCTCCTTGAAACTGAAGCTTTCTTT
CDR3: CASRGRALLETEAFF

size: NA
J: TRBJ1-5
D: TRBD1
V: TRBV28
DNA: TGTGCCAGCAGTCACTCCGGGACAGGTCGGTCGGTGTCCCAGCATTTT
CDR3: CASSHSGTGRSVSQHF

size: NA
J: TRBJ1-1
D: NA
V: TRBV5-1
DNA: TGCGCCAGCAGCCCGGGACCGTCGAACACTGAAGCTTTCTTT
CDR3: CASSPGPSNTEAFF

size: NA
J: TRBJ2-2
D: TRBD1
V: TRBV29-1
DNA: TGCAGCGTGGCTCAGGGACAGTACACCGGGGAGCTGTTTTTT
CDR3: CSVAQGQYTGELFF

size: NA
J: TRBJ1-6
D: TRBD1
V: TRBV10-2
DNA: TGCGCCAGCAGTGACAGGGGACAGTATAATTCACCCCTCCACTTT
CDR3: CASSDRGQYNSPLHF

size: medium-sized
J: TRBJ1-6
D: NA
V: TRBV19
DNA: TGTGCCAGTAGTATAGCAGGGGTTAATTCACCCCTCCACTTT
CDR3: CASSIAGVNSPLHF

size: NA
J: TRBJ2-7
D: NA
V: TRBV5-1
DNA: TGCGCCAGCAGCTCCGGGACGGGATTCTACGAGCAGTACTTC
CDR3: CASSSGTGFYEQYF

size: NA
J: TRBJ2-5
D: NA
V: TRBV18
DNA: TGTGCCAGCTCACCACCGCAAACCGGGGGCCAAGAGACCCAGTACTTC
CDR3: CASSPPQTGGQETQYF

size: NA
J: TRBJ2-6
D: TRBD2
V: TRBV19
DNA: TGTGCCAGTAAAGGGAGGGCCGGGGCCAACGTCCTGACTTTC
CDR3: CASKGRAGANVLTF

size: NA
J: TRBJ2-6
D: NA
V: TRBV28
DNA: TGTGCCAGCAGGGACAGAGCAAGCTCTGGGGCCAACGTCCTGACTTTC
CDR3: CASRDRASSGANVLTF

size: NA
J: TRBJ1-6
D: TRBD1
V: TRBV6-6
DNA: TGTGCCAGCAGCCCGACAGGGATTTCACCCCTCCACTTT
CDR3: CASSPTGISPLHF

size: NA
J: TRBJ1-2
D: NA
V: TRBV6-6
DNA: TGTGCCAGCAGTTCGAGGGACTCCAAGAGGCATGGCTACACCTTC
CDR3: CASSSRDSKRHGYTF

size: NA
J: TRBJ1-1
D: NA
V: TRBV27
DNA: TGTGCCAGCAGTCCACGTCGACAGAGAGTGAACACTGAAGCTTTCTTT
CDR3: CASSPRRQRVNTEAFF

size: NA
J: TRBJ1-2
D: NA
V: TRBV5-4
DNA: TGTGCCAGCAGCTTTACCAGGCAGGCGAACTATGGCTACACCTTC
CDR3: CASSFTRQANYGYTF

size: NA
J: TRBJ2-3
D: NA
V: TRBV5-1
DNA: TGCGCCAGCAGCCCGGGGGCAGATACGCAGTATTTT
CDR3: CASSPGADTQYF